This TCR beta chain was identified in a study of spatial heterogeneity in lung cancer. Background on the study: Detection consistently captured more beta-chain sequences than alpha-chain sequences.

The J segment lost 1 base and the V segment lost 5 bases, leaving 11 bases of the junction unmatched. Germline V gene data show CDR1 as SGHVS and CDR2 as FNYEAQ. This CDR3 spans 16 amino acids. Unique molecular identifiers, one per molecule, were present on every TCR cDNA molecule. Each CDR3 protein gets one entry after TCRdb re-called the 5' RACE reads with MiXCR. The data show over 10,000 distinct CDR3 sequences, about 17% seen once. This sample's time point: sample taken at primary tumor resection. Unsorted tumor, nontumor lung tissue or cryopreserved PBMC supplied the whole RNA. The chain recombines TRBV7-6 with TRBJ2-7, with 7 positions matching TRBD1. This material consisted of PBMCs, taken at surgery. The TCR comes from a male donor with early-stage non-small cell lung cancer. The CDR3 bases are TGTGCCAGCAGCCAGCACCAGACAGGGACGTCCTACGAGCAGTACTTC. Its protein is CASSQHQTGTSYEQYF. Variable domain in full (rest from reference TRBV7-6 and TRBJ2-7): GAGVSQSPRYKVTKRGQDVALRCDPISGHVSLYWYRQALGQGPEFLTYFNYEAQQDKSGLPNDRFSAERPEGSISTLTIQRTEQRDSAMYRCASSQHQTGTSYEQYFGPGTRLTVT.